This TCR beta chain was captured in a study of blood T cell repertoires in COVID-19. Study background: Acute-phase and convalescent COVID-19 samples originated in the United States, Italy and Spain.

Study processing details: How many nucleated cells were present was estimated from reference gene primer amplification. Libraries were prepared by immunoSEQ multiplex PCR; TCRdb keeps only in-frame clonotypes and omits some of them. The DNA was the basis for D and trimming; V, J and clone size are from that table. Here the sample spans 200,000 to 300,000 clones, about 85% being singletons. Germline CDR1 is LGHNA and CDR2 is YSLEER. The CDR3 is 19 amino acids. J gave up 6 bases and V 0 bases, and 14 bases lay outside the gene matches. This TCR derives from a man between 18 and 35 years old with active or convalescent COVID-19. V usage is TRBV4-3 and J usage is TRBJ1-2, with 12 positions matching TRBD1. What was sequenced was peripheral blood. The CDR3 coding sequence is TGCGCCAGCAGCCAAGATTTAGGGACAGGGGGCGCGTATGGGGATGGCTACACCTTC. Amino acids: CASSQDLGTGGAYGDGYTF.